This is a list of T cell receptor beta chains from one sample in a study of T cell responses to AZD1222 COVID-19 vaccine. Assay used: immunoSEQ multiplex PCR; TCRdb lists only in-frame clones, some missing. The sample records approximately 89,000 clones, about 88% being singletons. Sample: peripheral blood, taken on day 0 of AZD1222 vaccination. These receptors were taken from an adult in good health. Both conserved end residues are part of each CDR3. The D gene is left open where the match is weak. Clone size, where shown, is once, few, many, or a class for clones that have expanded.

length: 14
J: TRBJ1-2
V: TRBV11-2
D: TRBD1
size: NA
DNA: TGTGCCAGCAGCGTCGGGACAGTCAACTATGGCTACACCTTC
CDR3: CASSVGTVNYGYTF

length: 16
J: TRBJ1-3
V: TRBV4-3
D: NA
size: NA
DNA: TGCGCCAGCAGCCAAGAAGGAGAGGGAACTGGAAACACCATATATTTT
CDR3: CASSQEGEGTGNTIYF

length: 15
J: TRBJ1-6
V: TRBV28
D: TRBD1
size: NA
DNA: TGTGCCAGCAGGGACGCCGCACAGGGGAATTCACCCCTCCACTTT
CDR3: CASRDAAQGNSPLHF

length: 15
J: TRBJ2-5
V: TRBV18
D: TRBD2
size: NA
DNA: TGTGCCAGCTCACCAAGGTCGGGAGGAGGTGAGACCCAGTACTTC
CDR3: CASSPRSGGGETQYF

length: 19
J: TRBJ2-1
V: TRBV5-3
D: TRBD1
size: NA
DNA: TGTGCCAGAAGCTTCTACAGGGGGAGGATTGGGAGGTCCTACAATGAGCAGTTCTTC
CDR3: CARSFYRGRIGRSYNEQFF

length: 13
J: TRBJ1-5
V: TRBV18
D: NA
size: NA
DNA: TGTGCCAGCTCACGGGAGGAAAACCAGCCCCAGCATTTT
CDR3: CASSREENQPQHF

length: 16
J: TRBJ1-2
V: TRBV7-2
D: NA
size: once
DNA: TGTGCCAGCAGCTTAGCGCAGGGACGGATAAACTATGGCTACACCTTC
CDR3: CASSLAQGRINYGYTF

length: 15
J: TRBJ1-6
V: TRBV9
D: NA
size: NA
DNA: TGTGCCAGCAGCGGTACCTCAGGGTTGGATTCACCCCTCCACTTT
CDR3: CASSGTSGLDSPLHF

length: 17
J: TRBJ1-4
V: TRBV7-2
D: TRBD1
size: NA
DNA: TGTGCCAGCAGCTTAGCTGTGACAGGGGGCGCAGGGGAAAAACTGTTTTTT
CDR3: CASSLAVTGGAGEKLFF

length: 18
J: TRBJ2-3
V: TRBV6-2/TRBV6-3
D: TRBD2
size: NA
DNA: TGTGCCAGCAGTTACTCGAGGAAGGAAGCGGGGGGCACAGATACGCAGTATTTT
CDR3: CASSYSRKEAGGTDTQYF

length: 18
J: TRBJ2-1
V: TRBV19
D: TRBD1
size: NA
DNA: TGTGCCAGTAGTATAGTCCTCATTAGGACAGGGTGGTACAATGAGCAGTTCTTC
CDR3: CASSIVLIRTGWYNEQFF

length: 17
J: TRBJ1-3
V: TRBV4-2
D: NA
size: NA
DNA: TGTGCCAGCAGCCAAGAAGGGCCCGGAGCCCCTGGAAACACCATATATTTT
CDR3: CASSQEGPGAPGNTIYF

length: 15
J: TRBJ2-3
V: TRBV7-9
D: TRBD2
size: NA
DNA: TGTGCCAGCAGCCCTAGCGGGGGGGTCACAGATACGCAGTATTTT
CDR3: CASSPSGGVTDTQYF

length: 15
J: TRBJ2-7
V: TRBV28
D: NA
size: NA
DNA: TGTGCCAGCAGTTTAGGCCCCCGGGGCCCCTACGAGCAGTACTTC
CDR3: CASSLGPRGPYEQYF

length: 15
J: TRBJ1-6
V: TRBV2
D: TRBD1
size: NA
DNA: TGTGCCAGCAGTGGACAGGGGACCTATAATTCACCCCTCCACTTT
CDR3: CASSGQGTYNSPLHF

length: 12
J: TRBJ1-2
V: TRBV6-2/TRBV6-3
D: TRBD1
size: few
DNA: TGTGCCAGCAGTTGGACAGGGGGTGGCTACACCTTC
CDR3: CASSWTGGGYTF

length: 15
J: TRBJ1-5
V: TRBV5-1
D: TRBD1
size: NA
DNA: TGCGCCAGCAGCTTATTCGGACAGGGCAATCAGCCCCAGCATTTT
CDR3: CASSLFGQGNQPQHF

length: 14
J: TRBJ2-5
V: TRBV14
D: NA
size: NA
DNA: TGTGCCAGCAGCCAAGAAGAAAGAACAGAGACCCAGTACTTC
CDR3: CASSQEERTETQYF

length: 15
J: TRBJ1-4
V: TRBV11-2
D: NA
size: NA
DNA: TGTGCCAGCAGTCCAGGGGATTCGGATAATGAAAAACTGTTTTTT
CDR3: CASSPGDSDNEKLFF

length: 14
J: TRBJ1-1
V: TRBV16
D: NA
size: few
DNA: TGTGCCAGCAGCCAAAAACTGGACACCACTGAAGCTTTCTTT
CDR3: CASSQKLDTTEAFF

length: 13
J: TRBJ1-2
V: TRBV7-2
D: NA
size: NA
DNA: TGTGCCAGCAGCCGAGGACCTAACTATGGCTACACCTTC
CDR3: CASSRGPNYGYTF

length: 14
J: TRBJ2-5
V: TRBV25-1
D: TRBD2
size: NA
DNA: TGTGCCAGCACCCCGGGACTAGCAAAAGAGACCCAGTACTTC
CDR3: CASTPGLAKETQYF

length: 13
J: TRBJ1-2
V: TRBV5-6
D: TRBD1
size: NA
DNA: TGTGCCAGCAGCTTGGACAGGGGCCATGGCTACACCTTC
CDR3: CASSLDRGHGYTF

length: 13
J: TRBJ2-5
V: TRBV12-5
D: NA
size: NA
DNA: TGTGCTAGTGGGGGGACCCTTGGGGAGACCCAGTACTTC
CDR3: CASGGTLGETQYF

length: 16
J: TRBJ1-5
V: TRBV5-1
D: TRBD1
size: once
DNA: TGCGCCAGCAGCCCCGGGACAGGGAATAGCAATCAGCCCCAGCATTTT
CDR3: CASSPGTGNSNQPQHF

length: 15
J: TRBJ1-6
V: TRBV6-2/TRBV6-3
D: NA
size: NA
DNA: TGTGCCAGCAGTTACCGCTCCGCCAACGAGTCACCCCTCCACTTT
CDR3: CASSYRSANESPLHF

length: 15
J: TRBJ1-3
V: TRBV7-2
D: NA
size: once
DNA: TGTGCCAGCAGCTTAGTTACGGGGCCTGGAAACACCATATATTTT
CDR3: CASSLVTGPGNTIYF

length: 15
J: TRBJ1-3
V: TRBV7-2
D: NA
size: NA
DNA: TGTGCCAGCAGATCGACAGGCAGCTCTGGAAACACCATATATTTT
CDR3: CASRSTGSSGNTIYF

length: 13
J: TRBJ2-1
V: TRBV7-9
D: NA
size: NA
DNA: TGTGCCAGTCAGGAGGGTACCTACAATGAGCAGTTCTTC
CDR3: CASQEGTYNEQFF

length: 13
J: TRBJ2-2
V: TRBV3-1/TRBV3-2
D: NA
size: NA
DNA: TGTGCCAGCAGCCATAGACAGTTCGGGGAGCTGTTTTTT
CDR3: CASSHRQFGELFF

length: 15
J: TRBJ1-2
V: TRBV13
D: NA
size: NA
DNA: TGTGCCAGCAGCCCTAGTGGGGCTTCAGCGTATGGCTACACCTTC
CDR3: CASSPSGASAYGYTF

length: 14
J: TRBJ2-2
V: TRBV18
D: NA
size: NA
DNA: TGTGCCAGCTCACCACGTTATAGCACCGGGGAGCTGTTTTTT
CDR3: CASSPRYSTGELFF